The entry below gives a single T cell receptor (beta chain) sequence along with its context. What it binds is not known. Researchers ran the PCR with 60 Vbeta and 13 Jbeta primers. This table comes from immunoSEQ multiplex PCR, and its TCRdb copy is limited to in-frame clones, with some not included. The sample carries approximately 150,000 clones, around 65% recorded once. This entry belongs to a study of cytomegalovirus exposure and HLA in healthy donors. The study's findings and limits: TCR beta sequences numbering 15,000 to 20,000 were associated with HLA alleles at 0.05 false discovery rate in a later analysis. Sequencing likely generated an artifact that appeared as a cluster of highly shared sequence variants.

The CDR3 totals 17 residues. The V gene's germline CDR1 is SGHDN and CDR2 FVKESK. Trimming removed 4 bases at V and 7 bases at J, with 22 bases between. The rearrangement joins TRBV14 to TRBJ1-4; D perhaps matches TRBD1 (6 bases). The TCR comes from a male donor in good health and CMV-seronegative. Sequencing was carried out using PBMCs. CDR3 in amino acids: CASSRPAGGGAGEKLFF. The CDR3 DNA reads as TGTGCCAGCAGCCGCCCCGCGGGTGGGGGGGCAGGTGAAAAACTGTTTTTT. Variable domain in full (rest from reference TRBV14 and TRBJ1-4): EAGVTQFPSHSVIEKGQTVTLRCDPISGHDNLYWYRRVMGKEIKFLLHFVKESKQDESGMPNNRFLAERTGGTYSTLKVQPAELEDSGVYFCASSRPAGGGAGEKLFFGSGTQLSVL.